The entry that follows covers one T cell receptor beta chain sequence. The target of this receptor is not known. No much larger clonotype is one base removed from it; base qualities were not supplied. The collaborating institutions used their own protocols to collect whole blood in K2EDTA tubes. For TCRbeta analysis, collaborators shipped samples as frozen whole blood, isolated PBMCs, or DNA extracted from either of those sample types. The immunoSEQ Assay, a bias-controlled multiplex PCR, was used to amplify TCRbeta CDR3 regions from genomic DNA. On the authors' methods: The number of nucleated cells in each sample was estimated by amplification of reference gene primers within the assay. To quantify the absolute abundance of each unique TCRbeta CDR3 rearrangement, sequence reads were collapsed and filtered. For each sample, productive Simpson clonality was calculated by taking the square root of Simpson's diversity index across productive rearrangements. Drawn from immuneACCESS, this table holds only the in-frame rearrangements with V and J called that TCRdb kept. Clones are partly lost; checked studies trace under half to an unresolved V gene and leave the rest unexplained. V and J calls and clone size are given by that table; D and trimming were obtained from the DNA. This sample is represented by 300,000 or so clones; about four fifths of them were singletons. Together, the top ten hold approximately 1.2% of the sample.

CDR1 LNHDA and CDR2 SQIVND are derived from the germline V gene (reference sequence). The CDR3 measures 17 amino acids from cysteine to phenylalanine. Just CDR3 DNA is preserved here, 51 bases in frame from base 1. From V the trimming removes 8 bases and from J it removes 4 bases, while the gene matches leave 10 bases of the junction unaccounted for. These data are taken from a study of blood T cell repertoires in COVID-19 (dated by TCRdb to the early 2020s). Some background on the complete study: Samples covering the acute and convalescent phases of COVID-19 were provided by collaborators in the United States, Italy and Spain. The prospective study material was composed of cDNA or gDNA derived from T cells, B-cell-depleted T cells, or PBMCs. Deeply sampled blood TCRbeta repertoires from subjects exposed to, actively infected with, or recovered from COVID-19 were included in the dataset. The repertoires were made available in a free public database intended to serve as a resource for research on the immune response to SARS-CoV-2. Samples were obtained from the ongoing ImmuneRACE study (first 160 participants) and from some 1,300 subjects provided by 6 global collaborators. Nearly every sample came with metadata listing a de-identified subject ID, COVID-19 status, age in years and sex. Where available, HLA class I and class II types were obtained from metadata supplied by the sample provider rather than from assay-based typing. General conclusions and limits of the study: The quantity of clinical and demographic metadata differed by source and by participant and was supplied without curation.

The source is a woman in her fifties or sixties with acute or convalescent COVID-19. Input material: peripheral blood. The V gene is TRBV19 and the J gene is TRBJ2-3, with TRBD2 matching 15 junction bases. The CDR3: CASRSGTSGRRSDTQYF. The bases are TGTGCCAGTCGCTCTGGGACTAGCGGGAGGAGATCAGATACGCAGTATTTT.